The 4 T cell receptor beta chains presented below share a single source sample, sequenced in a study of T cell responses to AZD1222 COVID-19 vaccine (dated by TCRdb to the early 2020s). In light of the paper, this sample's time point label describes: baseline before first vaccination. Libraries were built with the immunoSEQ multiplex PCR assay. The clones in this table, taken by TCRdb from immuneACCESS, are in-frame only. Not every clone is retained; where verified, under half of the shortfall comes from an unresolved V gene, and the cause of the rest is unknown. The sample data list fewer than 120,000 clones, and less than 90% of these were observed just once. Of the sample, around 1.7% is held by the ten largest clones. The source material was peripheral blood, sampled on day 0 of AZD1222 vaccination. These receptor sequences come from an adult in good health.

This chain links TRBV20-1 with TRBJ2-3, with unresolved D. The germline CDR1 and CDR2 sequences are DFQATT and SNEGSKA (reference sequence). The V gene lost 3 bases and the J gene lost 4 bases, with 5 bases spanning the gap. The CDR3 is made up of 11 amino acids. The CDR3 spells CSASRADTQYF. The CDR3 nucleotides are TGCAGTGCTAGTCGAGCAGATACGCAGTATTTT.

The rearrangement uses TRBV25-1 and TRBJ1-5, with TRBD1 as a possible D gene (6 bases). The germline CDR1 and CDR2 sequences are MGHDK and SYGVNS. The CDR3 is made up of 15 amino acids. V was pared by 2 bases and J by 0 bases, with 8 bases between. CDR3 bases: TGTGCCAGCAGTGAAGGGGGCAGTAGCAATCAGCCCCAGCATTTT. Translation gives CASSEGGSSNQPQHF.

The chain links TRBV6-5 to TRBJ2-3; D unclear. Germline CDR1 and CDR2: MNHEY and SVGAGI. The V end lost 5 bases, the J end lost 5 bases, and 11 bases lay between the germline ends. The CDR3 contains 13 residues. CDR3 bases: TGTGCCAGCAGTAGGCTTTTCGGAGATACGCAGTATTTT. It encodes CASSRLFGDTQYF.

This chain connects TRBV5-1 to TRBJ1-2; possibly TRBD1 for D (5 bases). The CDR3 spans 14 residues. The ends were cut back, 4 bases at V and 2 bases at J, with 12 bases in the middle. Per the germline V gene, CDR1 is SGHRS and CDR2 is YFSETQ. The CDR3 reads CASSPSPGNYGYTF. In DNA, the CDR3 is TGCGCCAGCAGCCCGAGCCCAGGGAACTATGGCTACACCTTC.